The sequence of this T cell receptor (beta chain) was determined in a study of Graves' ophthalmopathy and Graves' hyperthyroidism. Amplification targeted the TCR beta CDR3 regions, with RNA transcripts as the source material. Second-round multiplex PCR followed a first-round RT-PCR using HTBI primers. TCRdb re-derived calls from the multiplex PCR reads in MiXCR, one entry per CDR3 protein. There are roughly 220,000 distinct CDR3 sequences in the sample; around 50% occur only once, and less than 50% lies in the top ten. The V gene's germline CDR1 is SGHTA and CDR2 FQGTGA. Trimming left V 0 bases short and J 5 bases short, with 5 bases between. This CDR3 is 13 amino acids long.

The rearrangement joins TRBV7-3 to TRBJ1-5; D unclear. The clonotype originates from an adult man with Graves' ophthalmopathy. The sequenced sample consisted of peripheral blood. This chain's CDR3 is CASSLTPDQPQHF. CDR3 nucleotides: TGTGCCAGCAGCTTAACTCCCGATCAGCCCCAGCATTTT.